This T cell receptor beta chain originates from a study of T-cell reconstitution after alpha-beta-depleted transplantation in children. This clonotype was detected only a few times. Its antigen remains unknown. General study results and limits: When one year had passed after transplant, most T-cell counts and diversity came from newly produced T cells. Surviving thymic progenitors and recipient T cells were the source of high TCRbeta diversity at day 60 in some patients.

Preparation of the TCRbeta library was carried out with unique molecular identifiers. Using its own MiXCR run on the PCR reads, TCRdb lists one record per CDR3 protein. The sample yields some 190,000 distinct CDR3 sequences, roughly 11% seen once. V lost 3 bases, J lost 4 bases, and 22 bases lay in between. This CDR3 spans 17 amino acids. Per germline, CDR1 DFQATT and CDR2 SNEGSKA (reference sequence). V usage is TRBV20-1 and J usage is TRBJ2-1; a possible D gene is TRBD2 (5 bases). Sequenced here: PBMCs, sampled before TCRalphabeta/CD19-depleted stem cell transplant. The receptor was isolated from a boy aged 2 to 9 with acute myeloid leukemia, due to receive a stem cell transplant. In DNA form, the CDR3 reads TGCAGTGCTAGGGCCACAGCCGGGGTGGGAAGATACAATGAGCAGTTCTTC. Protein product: CSARATAGVGRYNEQFF.